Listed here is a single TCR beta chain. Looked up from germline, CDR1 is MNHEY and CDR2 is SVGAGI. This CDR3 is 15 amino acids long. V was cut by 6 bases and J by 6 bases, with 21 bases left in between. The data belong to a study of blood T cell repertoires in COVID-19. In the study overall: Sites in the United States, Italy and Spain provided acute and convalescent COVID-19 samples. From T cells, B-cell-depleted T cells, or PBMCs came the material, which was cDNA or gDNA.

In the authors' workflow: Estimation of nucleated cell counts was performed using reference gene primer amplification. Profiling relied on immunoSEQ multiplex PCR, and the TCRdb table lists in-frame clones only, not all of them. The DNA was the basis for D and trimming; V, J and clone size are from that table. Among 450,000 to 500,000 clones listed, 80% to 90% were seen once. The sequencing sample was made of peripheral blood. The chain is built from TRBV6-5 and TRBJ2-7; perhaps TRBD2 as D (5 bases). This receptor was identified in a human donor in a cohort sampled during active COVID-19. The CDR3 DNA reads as TGTGCCAGCAGCTACGGCGGATCGGGATCGGTCGAGCAGTACTTC. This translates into CASSYGGSGSVEQYF.